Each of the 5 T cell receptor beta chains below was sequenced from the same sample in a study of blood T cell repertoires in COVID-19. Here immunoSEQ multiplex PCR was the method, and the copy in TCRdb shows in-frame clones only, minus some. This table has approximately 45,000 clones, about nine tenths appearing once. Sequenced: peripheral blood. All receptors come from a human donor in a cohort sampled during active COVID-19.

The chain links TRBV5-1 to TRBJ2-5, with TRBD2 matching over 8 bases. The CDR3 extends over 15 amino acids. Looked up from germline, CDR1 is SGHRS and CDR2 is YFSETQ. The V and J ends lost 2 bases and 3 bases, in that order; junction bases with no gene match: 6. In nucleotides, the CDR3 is TGCGCCAGCAGCTTCGAGGCGCGGGGGGAAGAGACCCAGTACTTC. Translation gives CASSFEARGEETQYF.

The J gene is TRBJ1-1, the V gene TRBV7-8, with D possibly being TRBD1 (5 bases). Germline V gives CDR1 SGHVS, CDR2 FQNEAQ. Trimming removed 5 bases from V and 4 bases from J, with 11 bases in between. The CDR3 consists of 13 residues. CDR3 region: CASSQSGGTEAFF. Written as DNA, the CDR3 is TGTGCCAGCAGCCAGAGCGGGGGCACTGAAGCTTTCTTT.

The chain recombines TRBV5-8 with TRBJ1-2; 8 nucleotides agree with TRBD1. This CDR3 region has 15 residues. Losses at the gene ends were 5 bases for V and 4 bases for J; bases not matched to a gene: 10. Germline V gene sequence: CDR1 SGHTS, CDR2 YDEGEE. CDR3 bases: TGTGCCAGCAGACCACGACAGGGGATCAGCTATGGCTACACCTTC. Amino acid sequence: CASRPRQGISYGYTF.

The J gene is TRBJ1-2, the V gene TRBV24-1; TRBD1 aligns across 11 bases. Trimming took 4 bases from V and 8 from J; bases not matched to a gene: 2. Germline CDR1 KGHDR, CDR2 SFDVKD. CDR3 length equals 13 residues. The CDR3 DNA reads TGTGCCACCAGTGAAGGGACAGGGGGGGGCTACACCTTC. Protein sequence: CATSEGTGGGYTF.

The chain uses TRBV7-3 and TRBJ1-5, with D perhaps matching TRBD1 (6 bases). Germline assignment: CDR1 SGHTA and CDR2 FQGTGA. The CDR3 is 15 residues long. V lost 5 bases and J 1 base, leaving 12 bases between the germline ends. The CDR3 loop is CASSLGGASNQPQHF. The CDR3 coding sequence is TGTGCCAGCAGCCTCGGGGGGGCAAGCAATCAGCCCCAGCATTTT.